A selection of T cell receptor beta chains follows, all from one sample in a study of CD8+ T cells in alopecia areata. Profiled with immunoSEQ multiplex PCR; TCRdb holds only in-frame clones, not every one. There are some 110,000 clones in the sample; about three fifths occur only once, and 9% to 15% lies in the top ten. The material was CD8+ T cells sorted from blood, obtained at week 24, from a patient treated with tofacitinib. These receptor sequences come from a human donor with alopecia areata. Each CDR3 is given with its conserved first and last residue. A D gene is named only where the DNA matches it firmly. Size is omitted from some rows. Given values are once, few, many or a class for expanded clones.

v_gene: TRBV7-9
d_gene: TRBD1
abundance: -
j_gene: TRBJ1-2
CDR3nt: TGTGCCAGCAGCTACGACAGGGGGATTGCCTATGGCTACACCTTC
CDR3aa: CASSYDRGIAYGYTF

v_gene: TRBV10-3
d_gene: TRBD2
abundance: -
j_gene: TRBJ2-7
CDR3nt: TGTGCCATCAGTGGGCCCGGGGGGAGGAACGAGCAGTACTTC
CDR3aa: CAISGPGGRNEQYF

v_gene: TRBV13
d_gene: TRBD1
abundance: few
j_gene: TRBJ2-4
CDR3nt: TGTGCCAGCAGCTTAAGGACAGGGGGATTTCTAGCCAAAAACATTCAGTACTTC
CDR3aa: CASSLRTGGFLAKNIQYF

v_gene: TRBV19
d_gene: -
abundance: -
j_gene: TRBJ1-1
CDR3nt: TGTGCCAGTAGTACCCCGGAGGGAGTCCCTGAAGCTTTCTTT
CDR3aa: CASSTPEGVPEAFF

v_gene: TRBV5-6
d_gene: -
abundance: -
j_gene: TRBJ2-7
CDR3nt: TGTGCCAGCAGCTTGACGGGAGTCTACGAGCAGTACTTC
CDR3aa: CASSLTGVYEQYF

v_gene: TRBV9
d_gene: -
abundance: -
j_gene: TRBJ1-2
CDR3nt: TGTGCCAGCAGCGTAGAAGAGGGGGGTACGGGCTACACCTTC
CDR3aa: CASSVEEGGTGYTF

v_gene: TRBV29-1
d_gene: TRBD1
abundance: -
j_gene: TRBJ1-5
CDR3nt: TGCAGCGGGGGACAGGGGGCACGACCCCAGCATTTT
CDR3aa: CSGGQGARPQHF

v_gene: TRBV5-6
d_gene: -
abundance: -
j_gene: TRBJ1-6
CDR3nt: TGTGCCAGCAGCTTCTCAGGTGGACCCCTCCACTTT
CDR3aa: CASSFSGGPLHF

v_gene: TRBV30
d_gene: -
abundance: few
j_gene: TRBJ2-3
CDR3nt: TGTGCCTGGAGTCTCGGAGGGGCGACAGATACGCAGTATTTT
CDR3aa: CAWSLGGATDTQYF

v_gene: TRBV7-9
d_gene: -
abundance: few
j_gene: TRBJ1-5
CDR3nt: TGTGCCAGCAGCTCAGGACAGCTCAATCAGCCCCAGCATTTT
CDR3aa: CASSSGQLNQPQHF

v_gene: TRBV4-3
d_gene: TRBD1
abundance: -
j_gene: TRBJ2-6
CDR3nt: TGCGCCAGCAGCCAAGGGACAGGCTCTGGGGCCAACGTCCTGACTTTC
CDR3aa: CASSQGTGSGANVLTF

v_gene: TRBV4-2
d_gene: TRBD2
abundance: -
j_gene: TRBJ2-5
CDR3nt: TGTGCCAGCAGCCAAGAGCGGGGGGGCGTGGAGACCCAGTACTTC
CDR3aa: CASSQERGGVETQYF

v_gene: TRBV7-9
d_gene: -
abundance: -
j_gene: TRBJ2-2
CDR3nt: TGTGCCAGCAGCTTAGATGGGCACACCGGGGAGCTGTTTTTT
CDR3aa: CASSLDGHTGELFF

v_gene: TRBV6-1
d_gene: -
abundance: few
j_gene: TRBJ1-2
CDR3nt: TGTGCCAGCAAGCCGGGAGGCGGCTATGGCTACACCTTC
CDR3aa: CASKPGGGYGYTF

v_gene: TRBV9
d_gene: -
abundance: few
j_gene: TRBJ2-3
CDR3nt: TGTGCCAGCAGCGTAGGTGCCCCCACAGATACGCAGTATTTT
CDR3aa: CASSVGAPTDTQYF

v_gene: TRBV29-1
d_gene: -
abundance: -
j_gene: TRBJ1-2
CDR3nt: TGCAGCGTTGAAGGAGAAGGGATCCCCTTGTATGGCTACACCTTC
CDR3aa: CSVEGEGIPLYGYTF

v_gene: TRBV5-6
d_gene: TRBD1
abundance: -
j_gene: TRBJ1-1
CDR3nt: TGTGCCAGCAGCCGGGACAGGAGAAACACTGAAGCTTTCTTT
CDR3aa: CASSRDRRNTEAFF

v_gene: TRBV7-8
d_gene: -
abundance: -
j_gene: TRBJ2-7
CDR3nt: TGTGCCAGCAGCCCGGACAGTACCGAGCAGTACTTC
CDR3aa: CASSPDSTEQYF

v_gene: TRBV7-9
d_gene: TRBD2
abundance: -
j_gene: TRBJ2-7
CDR3nt: TGTGCCAGCAGCTTAGGAGCGGGGGGCACCTACGAGCAGTACTTC
CDR3aa: CASSLGAGGTYEQYF

v_gene: TRBV4-1
d_gene: -
abundance: -
j_gene: TRBJ2-3
CDR3nt: TGCGCCAGCAGCTCCCGGGGCGGGGCTAGCACAGATACGCAGTATTTT
CDR3aa: CASSSRGGASTDTQYF

v_gene: TRBV5-1
d_gene: TRBD2
abundance: few
j_gene: TRBJ2-1
CDR3nt: TGCGCCAGCAGCTCGCCTGGGGGGGACGGACCCCATGAGCAGTTCTTC
CDR3aa: CASSSPGGDGPHEQFF

v_gene: TRBV10-2
d_gene: -
abundance: few
j_gene: TRBJ1-5
CDR3nt: TGCGCCAGCAGTGAGGACAGCCATCAGCCCCAGCATTTT
CDR3aa: CASSEDSHQPQHF

v_gene: TRBV6-5
d_gene: -
abundance: -
j_gene: TRBJ1-5
CDR3nt: TGTGCCAGCAGTTACCGGGAGGGCACGCAGCCCCAGCATTTT
CDR3aa: CASSYREGTQPQHF

v_gene: TRBV4-2
d_gene: TRBD1
abundance: -
j_gene: TRBJ2-5
CDR3nt: TGTGCCAGCAGCCAAGAGTACAGGGGAGAGTGGGAGACCCAGTACTTC
CDR3aa: CASSQEYRGEWETQYF

v_gene: TRBV27
d_gene: TRBD2
abundance: -
j_gene: TRBJ2-5
CDR3nt: TGTGCCAGCAGTCCCTTAGCGGGGGAAAGGACCCAGTACTTC
CDR3aa: CASSPLAGERTQYF

v_gene: TRBV29-1
d_gene: -
abundance: -
j_gene: TRBJ2-2
CDR3nt: TGCAGCGTTGAAGATCCGGGAGCAGGGGGGAACACCGGGGAGCTGTTTTTT
CDR3aa: CSVEDPGAGGNTGELFF

v_gene: TRBV29-1
d_gene: TRBD1
abundance: -
j_gene: TRBJ1-2
CDR3nt: TGCAGCGTCCAGGACAGGGGCGATAACTATGGCTACACCTTC
CDR3aa: CSVQDRGDNYGYTF

v_gene: TRBV25-1
d_gene: -
abundance: few
j_gene: TRBJ1-1
CDR3nt: TGTGCCAGCAGTGACAGAACCCCTGAAGCTTTCTTT
CDR3aa: CASSDRTPEAFF

v_gene: TRBV27
d_gene: -
abundance: -
j_gene: TRBJ2-5
CDR3nt: TGTGCCAGCAGTTTAACCGCTAGGGCAGAGACCCAGTACTTC
CDR3aa: CASSLTARAETQYF

v_gene: TRBV25-1
d_gene: -
abundance: -
j_gene: TRBJ2-7
CDR3nt: TGTGCCAGCAGTGGGGCCTCCACCTTCTACGAGCAGTACTTC
CDR3aa: CASSGASTFYEQYF

v_gene: TRBV30
d_gene: -
abundance: -
j_gene: TRBJ2-7
CDR3nt: TGTGCCTGGAGTGAAGGCTCCGGCTACGAGCAGTACTTC
CDR3aa: CAWSEGSGYEQYF

v_gene: TRBV6-5
d_gene: TRBD2
abundance: -
j_gene: TRBJ2-3
CDR3nt: TGTGCCAGCAGTTACCTCGGACTAGCGGATACGCAGTATTTT
CDR3aa: CASSYLGLADTQYF

v_gene: TRBV27
d_gene: TRBD1
abundance: -
j_gene: TRBJ2-7
CDR3nt: TGTGCCAGCAGTTCGGGCATCGGGACAGGGGACGAGCAGTACTTC
CDR3aa: CASSSGIGTGDEQYF

v_gene: TRBV27
d_gene: -
abundance: few
j_gene: TRBJ2-5
CDR3nt: TGTGCCAGCGGCCCGAGTGAGACCCAGTACTTC
CDR3aa: CASGPSETQYF

v_gene: TRBV9
d_gene: -
abundance: -
j_gene: TRBJ2-7
CDR3nt: TGTGCCAGCAGCTCCCGGGACTCAGCCTACGAGCAGTACTTC
CDR3aa: CASSSRDSAYEQYF

v_gene: TRBV5-1
d_gene: -
abundance: -
j_gene: TRBJ2-7
CDR3nt: TGCGCCAGCAGCTTGGAGTCCACTACCTACGAGCAGTACTTC
CDR3aa: CASSLESTTYEQYF

v_gene: TRBV6-6
d_gene: -
abundance: few
j_gene: TRBJ2-7
CDR3nt: TGTGCCAGCAGTTACAGGCTAGAAGCCTACTACGAGCAGTACTTC
CDR3aa: CASSYRLEAYYEQYF

v_gene: TRBV5-4
d_gene: -
abundance: -
j_gene: TRBJ1-6
CDR3nt: TGTGCCAGCAGCTTGGGCAGGACGGATTCACCCCTCCACTTT
CDR3aa: CASSLGRTDSPLHF

v_gene: TRBV7-7
d_gene: TRBD1
abundance: -
j_gene: TRBJ2-7
CDR3nt: TGTGCTAGCAGCGAAAGACCGGGACAGGGTTACGAGCAGTACTTC
CDR3aa: CASSERPGQGYEQYF

v_gene: TRBV19
d_gene: TRBD1
abundance: -
j_gene: TRBJ2-7
CDR3nt: TGTGCCAGTAGCCTGACAGGGGACTACGAGCAGTACTTC
CDR3aa: CASSLTGDYEQYF

v_gene: TRBV7-8
d_gene: -
abundance: -
j_gene: TRBJ2-1
CDR3nt: TGTGCCAGCAGCCGCCCGGCCCGGGACCACCCTACGGATGAGCAGTTCTTC
CDR3aa: CASSRPARDHPTDEQFF

v_gene: TRBV27
d_gene: TRBD1
abundance: -
j_gene: TRBJ1-1
CDR3nt: TGTGCCAGCAGTTTTTGGACAGGAGCTGAAGCTTTCTTT
CDR3aa: CASSFWTGAEAFF

v_gene: TRBV29-1
d_gene: -
abundance: -
j_gene: TRBJ2-2
CDR3nt: TGCAGCGCCATCGACCTCCCCAGGGAGCTGTTTTTT
CDR3aa: CSAIDLPRELFF

v_gene: TRBV29-1
d_gene: -
abundance: -
j_gene: TRBJ2-4
CDR3nt: TGCAGCGTTCGGGGCAACAGGGACAAAAACATTCAGTACTTC
CDR3aa: CSVRGNRDKNIQYF